This T cell receptor beta chain was retrieved from a study of T-cell reconstitution after alpha-beta-depleted transplantation in children. Trimming took 1 base from V and 7 from J, leaving 8 bases between them. The CDR3 extends over 13 amino acids. Germline V CDR1 and CDR2: SEHNR, FQNEAQ (reference sequence). Using unique molecular identifiers, the investigators prepared the TCRbeta library. In TCRdb, the PCR reads were re-called with MiXCR into one record per CDR3 protein. The table shows 200,000 to 250,000 distinct CDR3 sequences, with approximately 10% occurring only once. This clonotype was seen a few times. Its antigen is unknown. General study points: At one year after transplant, newly produced T cells mostly accounted for T-cell counts and diversity.

The receptor was derived from a child in the first two years of life with acute myeloid leukemia, due to receive a stem cell transplant. The chain carries TRBV7-9 and TRBJ2-1; D gene unclear. Sequences were derived from PBMCs, sampled before TCRalphabeta/CD19-depleted stem cell transplant. CDR3 protein: CASSLVLTNEQFF. The CDR3 DNA is TGTGCCAGCAGCTTAGTCCTAACTAATGAGCAGTTCTTC. The complete variable domain, with remaining parts taken from reference TRBV7-9 and TRBJ2-1, reads DTGVSQNPRHKITKRGQNVTFRCDPISEHNRLYWYRQTLGQGPEFLTYFQNEAQLEKSRLLSDRFSAERPKGSFSTLEIQRTEQGDSAMYLCASSLVLTNEQFFGPGTRLTVL.